The 25 T cell receptor beta chains below come from one sample, sequenced in a study of shared clonotypes between healthy human individuals. Profiled with immunoSEQ multiplex PCR; TCRdb holds only in-frame clones, not every one. The sample lists fewer than 550,000 clones; about 75% were seen once. The material sequenced was PBMCs. The receptor set was obtained from a woman aged 40 to 50 in good health. Some clones in this sample may be carry-over from other donors' samples.

This clone was observed once. The V call is TRBV28, the J call TRBJ2-7, with unresolved D. The CDR3 loop spans 15 amino acids. V was pared by 6 bases and J by 0 bases, with 15 bases between. The germline V gene has CDR1 MDHEN and CDR2 SYDVKM. CDR3 sequence: CASRVGWGNSYEQYF. The CDR3 DNA reads TGTGCCAGCAGGGTAGGTTGGGGTAACTCCTACGAGCAGTACTTC.

The chain employs TRBV19 and TRBJ2-3; 7 nucleotides match TRBD2. The CDR3 loop spans 14 amino acids. The J segment lost 4 bases and the V segment lost 5 bases, leaving 6 bases of the junction unmatched. The germline V gene encodes CDR1 LNHDA and CDR2 SQIVND (reference sequence). The CDR3: CASSPLAVSDTQYF. The CDR3 bases are TGTGCCAGTAGTCCCCTAGCGGTCTCAGATACGCAGTATTTT.

The V gene is TRBV9, the J gene TRBJ2-7; a possible D gene is TRBD1 (5 bases). Trimming shortened V by 0 bases and J by 3 bases, and 10 bases separated the two germline ends. The CDR3 is made up of 14 amino acids. Germline V CDR1 and CDR2: SGDLS, YYNGEE. CDR3 nucleotides: TGTGCCAGCAGCGTAGTGGGGCCCAACTACGAGCAGTACTTC. Translated, it gives CASSVVGPNYEQYF.

The table lists this clone with a few counts. V is TRBV18 and J is TRBJ2-7; a weak D match, TRBD1 (6 bases). CDR1 and CDR2 (germline): KGHSH, LQKENI. The V end was cut by 0 bases, the J end by 6 bases, with 12 bases between. The CDR3 is 14 amino acids. CDR3 residues: CASSPPAGVGEQYF. The CDR3 DNA reads as TGTGCCAGCTCACCACCGGCAGGGGTGGGCGAGCAGTACTTC.

The chain combines TRBV30 with TRBJ1-5; D gene unclear. Trimming shortened V by 1 base and J by 5 bases, and 12 bases separated the two germline ends. The CDR3 consists of 14 residues. Germline lookup yields CDR1 GTSNPN and CDR2 SVGIG (reference sequence). CDR3 loop: CAWSAGREYQPQHF. The DNA of the CDR3 is TGTGCCTGGAGTGCGGGGAGGGAATATCAGCCCCAGCATTTT.

This chain connects TRBV19 to TRBJ2-6; D not resolved. Germline assignment: CDR1 LNHDA and CDR2 SQIVND (reference sequence). Trimming shortened V by 3 bases and J by 0 bases, and 3 bases separated the two germline ends. This CDR3 contains 14 residues. As DNA, the CDR3 is TGTGCCAGTAGTATCGACTCTGGGGCCAACGTCCTGACTTTC. Its protein product is CASSIDSGANVLTF.

The rearrangement joins TRBV19 to TRBJ1-2; D may be TRBD1 (6 bases). Germline CDR1 and CDR2: LNHDA and SQIVND (reference sequence). This CDR3 region has 13 residues. V lost 10 bases and J lost 0, with 12 bases in between. The CDR3 sequence is CATQGTANYGYTF. The DNA of the CDR3 is TGTGCCACCCAGGGGACGGCTAACTATGGCTACACCTTC.

The J gene is TRBJ2-4, the V gene TRBV25-1; tentatively, D is TRBD1 (5 bases). The CDR3 consists of 15 residues. V dropped 6 bases and J dropped 1 base, with 13 bases sitting between them. Per germline, CDR1 MGHDK and CDR2 SYGVNS. In nucleotides, the CDR3 is TGTGCCAGCAGAGGACATGGGGTTGCCAAAAACATTCAGTACTTC. Protein product: CASRGHGVAKNIQYF.

The chain joins TRBV11-2 to TRBJ1-2; weak D call: TRBD1 (6 bases). This CDR3 region has 14 residues. V was clipped by 1 base and J by 8 bases, with 14 bases between them. Germline CDR1 is SGHAT and CDR2 is FQNNGV. The CDR3 loop is CASSLASGGQGYTF. The CDR3 coding sequence is TGTGCCAGCAGCTTAGCGTCGGGGGGGCAGGGCTACACCTTC. Full variable domain (remainder filled in from reference TRBV11-2 and TRBJ1-2): EAGVAQSPRYKIIEKRQSVAFWCNPISGHATLYWYQQILGQGPKLLIQFQNNGVVDDSQLPKDRFSAERLKGVDSTLKIQPAKLEDSAVYLCASSLASGGQGYTFGSGTRLTVV.

The chain couples TRBV10-2 to TRBJ1-5; D uncertain. Germline assignment: CDR1 WSHSY and CDR2 SAAADI. This CDR3 has 12 amino acids. Trimming stripped 4 bases from V and 7 bases from J, with 8 bases between. CDR3 nucleotide sequence: TGCGCCAGCAGTGCGTTGGACCAGCCCCAGCATTTT. Amino acids: CASSALDQPQHF.

The chain employs TRBV11-2 and TRBJ2-5; 13 nucleotides agree with TRBD2. This CDR3 spans 14 amino acids. The V segment lost 3 bases and the J segment 10 bases; nucleotides outside the gene matches: 5. CDR1 and CDR2 from the germline V gene are SGHAT and FQNNGV. The CDR3 coding sequence is TGTGCCAGCAGCTTCAGGACTAGCGGGAGTGACCAGTACTTC. Translated: CASSFRTSGSDQYF.

V usage is TRBV28 and J usage is TRBJ1-3; no firm D call. The germline V gene has CDR1 MDHEN and CDR2 SYDVKM. This CDR3 has 13 amino acids. V gave up 4 bases and J gave up 4 bases, with 8 bases separating them. Written as DNA, the CDR3 is TGTGCCAGCAGTTCTGTAGACGGAAACACCATATATTTT. It is translated as CASSSVDGNTIYF.

The chain links TRBV28 to TRBJ1-1; D not certain. Germline V gene sequence: CDR1 MDHEN, CDR2 SYDVKM. V lost 8 bases, J lost 1 base, and 5 bases lay in between. The CDR3 runs to 11 residues. CDR3 coding DNA: TGTGCCAGCTGGAAGAACACTGAAGCTTTCTTT. Encoded protein: CASWKNTEAFF.

This clone was picked up one time. This chain connects TRBV28 to TRBJ2-1, with D possibly matching TRBD2 (6 bases). V lost 6 bases to trimming and J lost 8 bases, with 17 bases between them. Germline CDR1 and CDR2: MDHEN and SYDVKM. The CDR3 length is 14 residues. The CDR3 loop is CASRLVGEVHEQFF. The CDR3, as DNA: TGTGCCAGCAGGTTGGTGGGGGAGGTCCATGAGCAGTTCTTC.

V gene TRBV4-3 combines with J gene TRBJ1-4; 7 nucleotides agree with TRBD1. This CDR3 is built from 16 residues. From germline, CDR1 is LGHNA and CDR2 YSLEER. V trimming: 1 base; J trimming: 8 bases; junction bases outside the gene matches: 10. In DNA form, the CDR3 reads TGCGCCAGCAGCCAAGGACAGGGTGGGGTAGGAGAAAAACTGTTTTTT. This sequence encodes CASSQGQGGVGEKLFF.

The chain recombines TRBV10-3 with TRBJ1-1, with TRBD1 as a possible D gene (5 bases). The CDR3 loop spans 15 amino acids. V lost 0 bases, J lost 5 bases, and 13 bases lay in between. CDR1 and CDR2 (germline): ENHRY, SYGVKD. The CDR3 coding sequence is TGTGCCATCAGTGAGTCGGCAGGGATAGGTACTGAAGCTTTCTTT. As protein: CAISESAGIGTEAFF.

The chain is built from TRBV6-5 and TRBJ2-7; the match to TRBD2 covers 7 bases. The V gene's germline CDR1 is MNHEY and CDR2 SVGAGI. This CDR3 is built from 15 residues. The junction had 9 bases not matched to a gene; V was cut back by 0 bases and J by 7 bases. CDR3 in DNA: TGTGCCAGCAGTTACTCGCCTAGCGGTTCCCTGGAGCAGTACTTC. Amino acid sequence: CASSYSPSGSLEQYF.

This clone was seen only a few times. CDR3 sequence: CASSASRGIGNQPQHF. CDR3 sequence (DNA): TGTGCCAGCAGCGCAAGCAGGGGGATTGGCAATCAGCCCCAGCATTTT. The V call is TRBV7-2, the J call TRBJ1-5; 7 nucleotides match TRBD1. The germline CDR1 and CDR2 sequences are SGHTA and FQGNSA. V lost 5 bases, J lost 2 bases, and 9 bases stayed unmatched. This CDR3 spans 16 amino acids.

The chain joins TRBV30 to TRBJ2-5, with TRBD1 identical over 10 bases. Germline CDR1 GTSNPN, CDR2 SVGIG (reference sequence). This CDR3 is built from 11 residues. After removal of 7 bases from V and 8 bases from J, the junction contained 4 bases not matched to a gene. The CDR3 region is CASRQGATQYF. The CDR3 DNA reads as TGTGCCTCTAGACAGGGGGCTACCCAGTACTTC.

The chain joins TRBV19 to TRBJ1-5; the D gene is possibly TRBD1 (5 bases). Per germline, CDR1 LNHDA and CDR2 SQIVND (reference sequence). CDR3 length: 16 amino acids. V gave up 4 bases and J gave up 3 bases, with 16 bases separating them. The CDR3 protein is CASSTGTNTNNQPQHF. CDR3 coding DNA: TGTGCCAGTAGTACAGGGACTAATACAAACAATCAGCCCCAGCATTTT.

This chain connects TRBV5-5 to TRBJ2-5, with TRBD1 matching over 7 bases. With 2 bases clipped from V and 5 bases from J, the junction kept 6 bases outside the gene matches. Germline lookup yields CDR1 SGHKS and CDR2 YYEKEE (reference sequence). The CDR3 totals 14 residues. The CDR3, as DNA: TGTGCCAGCAGCTTAGACAGGGATTTGGAGACCCAGTACTTC. It specifies CASSLDRDLETQYF.

The CDR3 loop is CASRRVASHETQYF. The CDR3 nucleotides read TGTGCCAGTAGGCGCGTGGCTAGCCACGAGACCCAGTACTTC. This chain connects TRBV19 to TRBJ2-5; D possibly corresponds to TRBD2 (5 bases). The CDR3 is 14 amino acids. CDR1 is LNHDA, CDR2 SQIVND, per germline (reference sequence). The germline V and J ends were trimmed by 6 bases and 5 bases, with 16 bases remaining between them.

J is TRBJ1-3 and V is TRBV19; D is uncertain. The CDR3 has 16 residues. Deletions cut 5 bases from V and 0 bases from J, with 14 bases between. CDR1 LNHDA and CDR2 SQIVND come from the germline V gene (reference sequence). For the CDR3, the DNA is TGTGCCAGTAGTTCGAGGGCCTACGACTCTGGAAACACCATATATTTT. This sequence encodes CASSSRAYDSGNTIYF.

V gene TRBV7-9 combines with J gene TRBJ2-2; D is possibly TRBD2 (6 bases). V shed 5 bases and J shed 0 bases, with 13 bases lying between them. Germline-derived CDR1 and CDR2 are SEHNR and FQNEAQ (reference sequence). The CDR3 runs 16 residues. The DNA for the CDR3 is TGTGCCAGCAGCCATCTCACGGGGGCGAACACCGGGGAGCTGTTTTTT. It translates to CASSHLTGANTGELFF.

J is TRBJ2-1 and V is TRBV7-3, with D possibly matching TRBD2 (5 bases). Germline V gene data show CDR1 as SGHTA and CDR2 as FQGTGA. Trimming cost V 0 bases and J 4 bases, with 16 bases left between them. The CDR3 contains 17 residues. CDR3 region: CASSLTRTLLGYNEQFF. For the CDR3, the DNA is TGTGCCAGCAGCTTAACGAGGACTCTATTGGGGTACAATGAGCAGTTCTTC.